The clone carrying this T cell receptor (beta chain) was detected once. Its antigen is unknown. Method: immunoSEQ multiplex PCR; TCRdb's copy keeps in-frame clones and lacks some. This sample carries about 160,000 clones, roughly 86% of them seen once, and the ten largest clones take more than 5.5%. This sample is drawn from a study of T cell responses to AZD1222 COVID-19 vaccine. Points from the study as a whole: Nearly half of the spike-specific TCRs reportedly recognize variant regions that carry no mutations. Spike was spanned by vaccine-associated CD4 TCRs, with dominance at 160-218 and 743-854.

Germline V gives CDR1 LNHNV, CDR2 YYDKDF (reference sequence). The V gene lost 1 base and the J gene lost 1 base, with 7 bases spanning the gap. The CDR3 length is 14 residues. The material sequenced was peripheral blood, taken on day 0 of AZD1222 vaccination. The V and J genes are TRBV15 and TRBJ1-1; D possibly corresponds to TRBD1 (5 bases). The TCR was taken from an adult in good health. The CDR3 sequence: CATSRGGGNTEAFF. CDR3 nucleotides: TGTGCCACCAGCAGAGGCGGGGGGAACACTGAAGCTTTCTTT. Supplemented by reference TRBV15 and TRBJ1-1, the full variable domain reads DAMVIQNPRYQVTQFGKPVTLSCSQTLNHNVMYWYQQKSSQAPKLLFHYYDKDFNNEADTPDNFQSRRPNTSFCFLDIRSPGLGDTAMYLCATSRGGGNTEAFFGQGTRLTVV.